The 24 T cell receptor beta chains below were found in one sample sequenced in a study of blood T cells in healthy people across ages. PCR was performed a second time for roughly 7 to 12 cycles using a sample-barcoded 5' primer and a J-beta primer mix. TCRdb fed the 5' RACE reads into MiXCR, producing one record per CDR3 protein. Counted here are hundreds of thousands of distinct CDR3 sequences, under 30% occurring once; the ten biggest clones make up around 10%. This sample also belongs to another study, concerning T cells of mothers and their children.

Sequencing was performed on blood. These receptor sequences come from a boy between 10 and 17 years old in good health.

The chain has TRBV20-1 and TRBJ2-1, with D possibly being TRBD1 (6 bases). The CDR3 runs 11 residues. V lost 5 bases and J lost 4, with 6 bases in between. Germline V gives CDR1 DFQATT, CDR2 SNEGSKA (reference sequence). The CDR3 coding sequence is TGCAGTGCTGACAGGTACAATGAGCAGTTCTTC. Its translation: CSADRYNEQFF.

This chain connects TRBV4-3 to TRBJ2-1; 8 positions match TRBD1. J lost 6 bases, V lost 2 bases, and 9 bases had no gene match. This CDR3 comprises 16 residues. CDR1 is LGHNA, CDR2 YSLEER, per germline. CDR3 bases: TGCGCCAGCAGCCAATCTGGGACAGGTGTAGGCAATGAGCAGTTCTTC. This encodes CASSQSGTGVGNEQFF.

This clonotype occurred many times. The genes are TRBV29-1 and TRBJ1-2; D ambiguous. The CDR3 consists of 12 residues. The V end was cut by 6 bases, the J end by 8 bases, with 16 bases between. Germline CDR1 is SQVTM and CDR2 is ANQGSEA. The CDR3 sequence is CSVVRPGGGYTF. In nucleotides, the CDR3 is TGCAGCGTAGTTCGACCCGGAGGAGGCTACACCTTC.

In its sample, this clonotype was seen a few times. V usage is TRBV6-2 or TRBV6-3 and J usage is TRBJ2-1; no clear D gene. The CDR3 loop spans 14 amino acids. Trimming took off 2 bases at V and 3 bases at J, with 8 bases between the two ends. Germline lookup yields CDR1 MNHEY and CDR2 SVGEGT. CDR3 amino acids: CASSYNSNYNEQFF. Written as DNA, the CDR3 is TGTGCCAGCAGTTACAACAGTAACTACAATGAGCAGTTCTTC.

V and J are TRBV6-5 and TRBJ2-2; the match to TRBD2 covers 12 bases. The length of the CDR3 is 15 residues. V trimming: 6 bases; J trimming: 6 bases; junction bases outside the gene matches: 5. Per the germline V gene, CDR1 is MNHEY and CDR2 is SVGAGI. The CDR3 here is CASSLAGGTAGELFF. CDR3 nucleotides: TGTGCCAGCAGCCTAGCGGGGGGGACTGCCGGGGAGCTGTTTTTT.

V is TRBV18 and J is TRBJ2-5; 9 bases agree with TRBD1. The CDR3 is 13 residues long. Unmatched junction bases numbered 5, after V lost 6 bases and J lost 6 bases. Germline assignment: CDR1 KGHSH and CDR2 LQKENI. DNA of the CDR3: TGTGCCAGCTCGGATGGACAGGGGAAGACCCAGTACTTC. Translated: CASSDGQGKTQYF.

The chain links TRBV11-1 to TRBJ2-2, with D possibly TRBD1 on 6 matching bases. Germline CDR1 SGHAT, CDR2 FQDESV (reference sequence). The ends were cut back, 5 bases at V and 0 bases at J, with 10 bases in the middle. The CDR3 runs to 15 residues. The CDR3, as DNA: TGTGCCAGCAGCGGAACAGGGTCGAACACCGGGGAGCTGTTTTTT. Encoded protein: CASSGTGSNTGELFF. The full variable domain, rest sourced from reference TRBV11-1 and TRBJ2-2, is EAEVAQSPRYKITEKSQAVAFWCDPISGHATLYWYRQILGQGPELLVQFQDESVVDDSQLPKDRFSAERLKGVDSTLKIQPAELGDSAMYLCASSGTGSNTGELFFGEGSRLTVL.

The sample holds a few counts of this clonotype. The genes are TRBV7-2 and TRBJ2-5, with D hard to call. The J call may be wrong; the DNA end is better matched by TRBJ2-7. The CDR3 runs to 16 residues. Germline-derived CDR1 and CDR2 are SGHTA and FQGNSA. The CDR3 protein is CASSLEVPTWTYEQYF. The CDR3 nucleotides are TGTGCCAGCAGCTTAGAAGTTCCAACCTGGACCTACGAGCAGTACTTC.

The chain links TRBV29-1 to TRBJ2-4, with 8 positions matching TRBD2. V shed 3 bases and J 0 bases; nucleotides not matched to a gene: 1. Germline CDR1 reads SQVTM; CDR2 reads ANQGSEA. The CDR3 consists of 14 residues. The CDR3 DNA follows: TGCAGCGTTGAGACTAGCGTAGCCAAAAACATTCAGTACTTC. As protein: CSVETSVAKNIQYF.

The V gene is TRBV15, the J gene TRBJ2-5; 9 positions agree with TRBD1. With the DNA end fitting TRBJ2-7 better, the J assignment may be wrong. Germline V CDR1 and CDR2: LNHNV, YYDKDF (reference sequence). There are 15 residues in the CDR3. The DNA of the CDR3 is TGTGCCACCAGCAGTGCGGACAGGGGAGCCTACGAGCAGTACTTC. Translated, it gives CATSSADRGAYEQYF.

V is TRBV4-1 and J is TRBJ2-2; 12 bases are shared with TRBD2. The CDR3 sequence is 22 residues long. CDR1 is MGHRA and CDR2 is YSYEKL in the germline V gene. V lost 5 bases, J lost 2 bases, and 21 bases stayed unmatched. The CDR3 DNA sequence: TGCGCCAGCAGCTCGCCTACGCTACCGGTTCTACTAGCGGGAGGTAACACCGGGGAGCTGTTTTTT. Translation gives CASSSPTLPVLLAGGNTGELFF.

The chain's CDR3 is CSVTSTMNTEAFF. DNA for the CDR3: TGCAGCGTTACTTCGACGATGAACACTGAAGCTTTCTTT. The V gene is TRBV29-1, the J gene TRBJ1-1; D remains unclear. The CDR3 runs to 13 residues. Trimming removed 5 bases at V and 0 bases at J, with 10 bases between. CDR1 is SQVTM and CDR2 is ANQGSEA in the germline V gene.

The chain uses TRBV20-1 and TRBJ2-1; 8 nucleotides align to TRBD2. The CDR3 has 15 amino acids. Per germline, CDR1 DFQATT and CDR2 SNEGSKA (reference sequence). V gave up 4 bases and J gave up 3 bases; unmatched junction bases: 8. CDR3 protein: CSAKKREHSYNEQFF. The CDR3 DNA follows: TGCAGTGCTAAAAAGCGGGAGCACAGCTACAATGAGCAGTTCTTC.

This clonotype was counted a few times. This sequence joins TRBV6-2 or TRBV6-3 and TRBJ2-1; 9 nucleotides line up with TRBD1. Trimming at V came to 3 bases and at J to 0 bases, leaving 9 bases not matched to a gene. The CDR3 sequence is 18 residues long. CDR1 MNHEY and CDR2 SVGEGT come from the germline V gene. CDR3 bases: TGTGCCAGCAGTTATAGGGACAGGGTAATGATCTCCTACAATGAGCAGTTCTTC. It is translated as CASSYRDRVMISYNEQFF.

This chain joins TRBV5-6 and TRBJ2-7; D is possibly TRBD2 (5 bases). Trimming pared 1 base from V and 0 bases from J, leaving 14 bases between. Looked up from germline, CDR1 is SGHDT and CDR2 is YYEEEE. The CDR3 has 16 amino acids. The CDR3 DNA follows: TGTGCCAGCAGCTTGTTCCGGGGTACTAGCTCCTACGAGCAGTACTTC. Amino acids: CASSLFRGTSSYEQYF. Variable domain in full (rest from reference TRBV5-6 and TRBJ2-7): DAGVTQSPTHLIKTRGQQVTLRCSPKSGHDTVSWYQQALGQGPQFIFQYYEEEERQRGNFPDRFSGHQFPNYSSELNVNALLLGDSALYLCASSLFRGTSSYEQYFGPGTRLTVT.

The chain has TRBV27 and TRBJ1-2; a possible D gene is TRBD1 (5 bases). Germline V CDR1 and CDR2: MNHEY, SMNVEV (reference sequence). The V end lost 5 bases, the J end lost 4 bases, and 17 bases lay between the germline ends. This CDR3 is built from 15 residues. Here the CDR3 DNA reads TGTGCCAGCAGTGAAGGACAAGGAGGCAGCTATGGCTACACCTTC. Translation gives CASSEGQGGSYGYTF.

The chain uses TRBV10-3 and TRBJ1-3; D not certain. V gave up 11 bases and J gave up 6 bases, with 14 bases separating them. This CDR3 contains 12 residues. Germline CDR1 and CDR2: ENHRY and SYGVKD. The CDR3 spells CAAGGLLNTIYF. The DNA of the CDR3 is TGTGCCGCAGGAGGGTTACTAAACACCATATATTTT.

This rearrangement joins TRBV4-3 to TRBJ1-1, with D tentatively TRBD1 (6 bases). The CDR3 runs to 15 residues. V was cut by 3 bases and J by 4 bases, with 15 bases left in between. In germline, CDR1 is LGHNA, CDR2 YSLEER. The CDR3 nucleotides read TGCGCCAGCAGCCATCCAGGGGATGGGGCCACTGAAGCTTTCTTT. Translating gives CASSHPGDGATEAFF.

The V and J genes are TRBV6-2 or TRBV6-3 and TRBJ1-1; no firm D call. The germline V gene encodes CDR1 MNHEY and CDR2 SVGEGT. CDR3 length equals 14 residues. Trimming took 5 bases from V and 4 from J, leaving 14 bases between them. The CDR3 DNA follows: TGTGCCAGCAGTCTCCGGACTTGGGTCACTGAAGCTTTCTTT. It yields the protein CASSLRTWVTEAFF.

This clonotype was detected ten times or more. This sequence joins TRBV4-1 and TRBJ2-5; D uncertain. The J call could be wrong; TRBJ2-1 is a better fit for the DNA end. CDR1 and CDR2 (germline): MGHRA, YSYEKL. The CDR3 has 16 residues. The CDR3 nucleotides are TGCGCCAGCAGCCAAGTTGTTCTACCCGTCGGAAATGAGCAGTTCTTC. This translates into CASSQVVLPVGNEQFF.

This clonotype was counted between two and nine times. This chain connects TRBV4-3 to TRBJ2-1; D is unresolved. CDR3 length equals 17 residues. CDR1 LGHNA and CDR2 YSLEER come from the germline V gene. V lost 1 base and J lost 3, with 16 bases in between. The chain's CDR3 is CASSQAWGTLLYNEQFF. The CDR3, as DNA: TGCGCCAGCAGCCAAGCCTGGGGTACACTACTCTACAATGAGCAGTTCTTC.

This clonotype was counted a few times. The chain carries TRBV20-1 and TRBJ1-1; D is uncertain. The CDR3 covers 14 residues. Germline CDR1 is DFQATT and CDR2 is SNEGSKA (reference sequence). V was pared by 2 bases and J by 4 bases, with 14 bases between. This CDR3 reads CSARQATKGTEAFF. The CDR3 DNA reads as TGCAGTGCTAGACAGGCAACGAAAGGCACTGAAGCTTTCTTT.

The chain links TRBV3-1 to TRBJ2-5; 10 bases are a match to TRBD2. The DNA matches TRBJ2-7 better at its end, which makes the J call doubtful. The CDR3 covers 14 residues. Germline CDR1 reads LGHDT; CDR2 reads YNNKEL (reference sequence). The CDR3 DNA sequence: TGTGCCAGCAGTTCGACTAGCGGGTACTACGAGCAGTACTTC. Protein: CASSSTSGYYEQYF.

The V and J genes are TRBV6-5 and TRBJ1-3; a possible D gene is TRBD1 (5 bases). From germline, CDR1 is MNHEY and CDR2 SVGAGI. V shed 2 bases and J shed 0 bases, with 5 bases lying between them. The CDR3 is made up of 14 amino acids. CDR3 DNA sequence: TGTGCCAGCAGTTACGGGACCTCTGGAAACACCATATATTTT. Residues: CASSYGTSGNTIYF.